One sample yielded the 16 T cell receptor beta chains listed below, sequenced in a study of T cell responses to AZD1222 COVID-19 vaccine. Clones were sequenced by immunoSEQ multiplex PCR, and TCRdb holds only the in-frame ones, with some missing. The sample consists of approximately 120,000 clones, approximately 89% of them appearing once. Specimen: peripheral blood, collected on day 0 of AZD1222 vaccination. The receptor source for this set is an adult in good health.

The chain has TRBV24-1 and TRBJ2-1; D gene ambiguous. In germline, CDR1 is KGHDR, CDR2 SFDVKD. Trimming left V 0 bases short and J 7 bases short, with 6 bases between. The CDR3 totals 13 residues. In DNA form, the CDR3 reads TGTGCCACCAGTGATTTGTACGGGAATGAGCAGTTCTTC. Translation: CATSDLYGNEQFF.

This clone was observed at least ten times. This chain joins TRBV5-5 and TRBJ2-7; D is perhaps TRBD2 (5 bases). The V end was cut by 1 base, the J end by 3 bases, with 11 bases between. There are 14 residues in the CDR3. CDR1 SGHKS and CDR2 YYEKEE come from the germline V gene (reference sequence). The chain's CDR3 is CASSLSGLHYEQYF. In nucleotides, the CDR3 is TGTGCCAGCAGCTTGAGCGGCCTTCACTACGAGCAGTACTTC.

This chain uses TRBV2 with TRBJ1-1; no firm D call. The V end was cut by 2 bases, the J end by 6 bases, with 10 bases between. The CDR3 sequence is 13 residues long. Germline V lookup: CDR1 SNHLY, CDR2 FYNNEI. DNA of the CDR3: TGTGCCAGCAGTGAAAGGCCCATATCTGAAGCTTTCTTT. Its translation is CASSERPISEAFF.

The chain joins TRBV4-1 to TRBJ2-2; D is possibly TRBD1 (6 bases). This CDR3 is 13 amino acids long. V shed 4 bases and J shed 6 bases, with 9 bases lying between them. Per the germline V gene, CDR1 is MGHRA and CDR2 is YSYEKL. The CDR3, as DNA: TGCGCCAGCAGCCGTTCAGGGGCCGGGGAGCTGTTTTTT. This sequence encodes CASSRSGAGELFF.

The CDR3 is CASSLAARAGNTIYF. The CDR3 region has the DNA TGTGCCAGCAGCTTAGCAGCGAGGGCCGGAAACACCATATATTTT. The gene calls are TRBV7-2 and TRBJ1-3; no clear D. The V and J ends lost 0 bases and 4 bases respectively, with 10 bases between them. The CDR3 sequence is 15 residues long. Looked up from germline, CDR1 is SGHTA and CDR2 is FQGNSA.

V usage is TRBV2 and J usage is TRBJ1-1; 9 bases are shared with TRBD1. CDR1 SNHLY and CDR2 FYNNEI come from the germline V gene. With 6 bases clipped from V and 2 bases from J, the junction kept 4 bases outside the gene matches. The CDR3 consists of 14 residues. CDR3: CASRATGGNTEAFF. CDR3 DNA sequence: TGTGCCAGCAGGGCAACAGGGGGCAACACTGAAGCTTTCTTT. Using reference TRBV2 and TRBJ1-1 for the parts outside the CDR3, the full variable domain is EPEVTQTPSHQVTQMGQEVILRCVPISNHLYFYWYRQILGQKVEFLVSFYNNEISEKSEIFDDQFSVERPDGSNFTLKIRSTKLEDSAMYFCASRATGGNTEAFFGQGTRLTVV.

V is TRBV29-1 and J is TRBJ1-3; D is possibly TRBD1 (5 bases). CDR3 length equals 16 residues. CDR1 is SQVTM and CDR2 is ANQGSEA in the germline V gene. Trimming shortened V by 6 bases and J by 6 bases, and 24 bases separated the two germline ends. This CDR3 is CSVTTFQGALSNTIYF. The CDR3 DNA is TGCAGCGTGACTACTTTTCAGGGAGCACTGTCAAACACCATATATTTT.

The rearrangement joins TRBV19 to TRBJ2-7, with unresolved D. This CDR3 is built from 13 residues. Germline V gene lookup returns CDR1 LNHDA and CDR2 SQIVND (reference sequence). The V gene lost 5 bases and the J gene lost 7 bases, with 15 bases spanning the gap. In DNA, the CDR3 is TGTGCCAGTAGTCGTGGTATAGCCACGGAGCAGTACTTC. It specifies CASSRGIATEQYF.

The rearrangement links TRBV7-9 to TRBJ1-1; D may be TRBD1 (5 bases). This CDR3 comprises 12 residues. V was pared by 3 bases and J by 10 bases, with 12 bases between. The germline CDR1 and CDR2 sequences are SEHNR and FQNEAQ (reference sequence). The CDR3 DNA follows: TGTGCCAGCAGCTTCGGAGGGGAGGCAGCTTTCTTT. It encodes CASSFGGEAAFF.

The CDR3 DNA reads TGTGCCAGCAGGGAGCGGACAGGACAAAGCACCTTC. Residues: CASRERTGQSTF. The chain is built from TRBV2 and TRBJ1-2; TRBD1 agrees at 7 bases. V shed 6 bases, J shed 13 bases, and the junction held 11 bases outside the gene matches. Germline V gene lookup returns CDR1 SNHLY and CDR2 FYNNEI. This CDR3 contains 12 residues.

The rearrangement links TRBV5-1 to TRBJ1-3; the match to TRBD1 covers 11 bases. The CDR3 runs to 16 residues. After removal of 4 bases from V and 2 bases from J, the junction contained 5 bases not matched to a gene. The germline V gene has CDR1 SGHRS and CDR2 YFSETQ. CDR3 in amino acids: CASSGGTGGTGNTIYF. The CDR3 nucleotides are TGCGCCAGCAGCGGAGGGACAGGGGGAACTGGAAACACCATATATTTT.

J is TRBJ2-3 and V is TRBV2, with 10 positions matching TRBD2. Germline V gene lookup returns CDR1 SNHLY and CDR2 FYNNEI. The CDR3 is 16 amino acids. V shed 3 bases and J 6 bases; nucleotides not matched to a gene: 9. In DNA, the CDR3 is TGTGCCAGCAGTGACGACACCATAGCGGGAGGCGATACGCAGTATTTT. It yields the protein CASSDDTIAGGDTQYF. Variable domain in full (rest from reference TRBV2 and TRBJ2-3): EPEVTQTPSHQVTQMGQEVILRCVPISNHLYFYWYRQILGQKVEFLVSFYNNEISEKSEIFDDQFSVERPDGSNFTLKIRSTKLEDSAMYFCASSDDTIAGGDTQYFGPGTRLTVL.

CDR3 region: CASSLDSNQPQHF. The CDR3 DNA sequence: TGTGCCAGCAGCTTGGACAGCAATCAGCCCCAGCATTTT. The chain links TRBV5-4 to TRBJ1-5, with D unresolved. This CDR3 has 13 amino acids. The V end was cut by 0 bases, the J end by 1 base, with 2 bases between. CDR1 is SGHNT and CDR2 is YYREEE in the germline V gene (reference sequence).

This chain joins TRBV6-6 and TRBJ2-1; no firm D call. Germline CDR1 and CDR2: MNHNY and SVGAGI (reference sequence). Between the trimmed V and J ends, which lost 4 bases and 2 bases, there was a span of 12 bases. The CDR3 totals 15 residues. The CDR3 DNA follows: TGTGCCAGCAGTTTGGATGGTGGAGCCTACAATGAGCAGTTCTTC. Residues: CASSLDGGAYNEQFF.

The gene calls are TRBV2 and TRBJ2-1; D tentatively fits TRBD1 or TRBD2 (5 bases each). V was trimmed by 11 bases and J by 7 bases, leaving 18 bases between them. The CDR3 is 13 amino acids. The germline V gene encodes CDR1 SNHLY and CDR2 FYNNEI. Here the CDR3 reads CAGATRSRNEQFF. The CDR3 DNA follows: TGTGCCGGGGCTACTAGGTCTAGGAATGAGCAGTTCTTC.

This sequence joins TRBV6-5 and TRBJ1-6; D ambiguous. This CDR3 spans 16 amino acids. Trimming took off 0 bases at V and 9 bases at J, with 15 bases between the two ends. The germline V gene encodes CDR1 MNHEY and CDR2 SVGAGI. The CDR3 spells CASSYSMWPEASPLHF. CDR3 DNA: TGTGCCAGCAGTTACTCGATGTGGCCCGAGGCTTCACCCCTCCACTTT.